The 13 T cell receptor beta chains below were found in one sample sequenced in a study of blood T cell repertoires in COVID-19. Profiled with immunoSEQ multiplex PCR; TCRdb holds only in-frame clones, not every one. Among about 150,000 clones listed, about 80% were seen once. Source material: peripheral blood. These receptors all come from a woman aged 80 or older with acute or convalescent COVID-19.

The gene calls are TRBV10-3 and TRBJ2-1; the D is unclear. V lost 0 bases to trimming and J lost 7 bases, with 13 bases between them. CDR1 is ENHRY, CDR2 SYGVKD, per germline. The CDR3 is made up of 15 amino acids. The CDR3, as DNA: TGTGCCATCAGTGAGTCTTTAGCCACTCGGAATGAGCAGTTCTTC. This encodes CAISESLATRNEQFF.

The J gene is TRBJ1-2, the V gene TRBV9; D is unclear. V was trimmed by 1 base and J by 4 bases, leaving 17 bases between them. The length of the CDR3 is 16 residues. CDR1 and CDR2 from the germline V gene are SGDLS and YYNGEE. Written as DNA, the CDR3 is TGTGCCAGCAGCGTAAATAGTCGGCTGGGCAGCTATGGCTACACCTTC. Amino acid sequence: CASSVNSRLGSYGYTF.

The chain employs TRBV11-3 and TRBJ2-2, with D perhaps matching TRBD2 (6 bases). The germline V gene encodes CDR1 SGHNT and CDR2 YENEEA. Trimming took 3 bases from V and 4 from J, leaving 9 bases between them. This CDR3 contains 14 residues. Here the CDR3 reads CASSLRGGTGELFF. The CDR3 region has the DNA TGTGCCAGCAGCTTGAGGGGAGGCACCGGGGAGCTGTTTTTT.

This clone was counted a few times. This chain uses TRBV9 with TRBJ1-1; TRBD1 matches 7 bases. V lost 0 bases to trimming and J lost 1 base; unmatched junction nucleotides: 9. The CDR3 is 17 amino acids. Per the germline V gene, CDR1 is SGDLS and CDR2 is YYNGEE. In DNA, the CDR3 is TGTGCCAGCAGCGTAGGCCAGGGGGAGGCTGGGAACACTGAAGCTTTCTTT. It codes for CASSVGQGEAGNTEAFF.

The V call is TRBV7-2, the J call TRBJ2-3; 8 nucleotides agree with TRBD2. Trimming removed 2 bases from V and 4 bases from J; junction bases left unmatched: 2. Per germline, CDR1 SGHTA and CDR2 FQGNSA. The CDR3 extends over 14 amino acids. The CDR3 spells CASSLMRGADTQYF. In DNA form, the CDR3 reads TGTGCCAGCAGCTTAATGCGGGGGGCAGATACGCAGTATTTT. Using reference TRBV7-2 and TRBJ2-3 for the parts outside the CDR3, the full variable domain is GAGVSQSPSNKVTEKGKDVELRCDPISGHTALYWYRQSLGQGLEFLIYFQGNSAPDKSGLPSDRFSAERTGGSVSTLTIQRTQQEDSAVYLCASSLMRGADTQYFGPGTRLTVL.

CDR3 DNA: TGTGCCAGCAGCTCCTCCGGGACTTTCACAGATACGCAGTATTTT. This codes for CASSSSGTFTDTQYF. The chain employs TRBV11-2 and TRBJ2-3, with TRBD2 as a possible D gene (6 bases). Trimming removed 4 bases at V and 2 bases at J, with 13 bases between. From germline, CDR1 is SGHAT and CDR2 FQNNGV. This CDR3 region has 15 residues.

This chain links TRBV18 with TRBJ2-7; D is undetermined. V lost 6 bases, J lost 0 bases, and 18 bases lay in between. Germline V gene data show CDR1 as KGHSH and CDR2 as LQKENI. The CDR3 runs to 16 residues. The CDR3 region is CASSPVGRSSSYEQYF. The CDR3 nucleotides read TGTGCCAGCTCGCCGGTGGGCAGAAGTTCCTCCTACGAGCAGTACTTC.

The CDR3: CASSSGRVISLHF. The DNA for the CDR3 is TGTGCCAGCAGTTCTGGCCGGGTTATATCCCTCCACTTT. The chain employs TRBV12-3 or TRBV12-4 and TRBJ1-6, with D unresolved. This CDR3 comprises 13 residues. V lost 4 bases and J 14 bases, leaving 15 bases between the germline ends.

The genes are TRBV7-2 and TRBJ1-4; weak D call: TRBD1 (5 bases). Germline V gene lookup returns CDR1 SGHTA and CDR2 FQGNSA. V was clipped by 5 bases and J by 3 bases, with 16 bases between them. The CDR3 consists of 16 residues. CDR3: CASSGLGGGSNEKLFF. The CDR3 nucleotides read TGTGCCAGCAGCGGACTTGGTGGGGGGTCTAATGAAAAACTGTTTTTT.

This clone was counted once. This chain connects TRBV6-5 to TRBJ1-4; 8 bases are shared with TRBD1. The CDR3 covers 14 residues. The junction had 7 bases not matched to a gene; V was cut back by 5 bases and J by 8 bases. Germline-derived CDR1 and CDR2 are MNHEY and SVGAGI. CDR3 sequence reads: CASSRQGAGEKLFF. The CDR3 DNA reads TGTGCCAGCAGTCGCCAGGGGGCGGGGGAAAAACTGTTTTTT.

The chain is built from TRBV7-8 and TRBJ1-3; possible D gene TRBD1, 6 bases. The germline CDR1 and CDR2 sequences are SGHVS and FQNEAQ. V was shortened by 5 bases and J by 1 base, with 9 bases between the two germline ends. CDR3 size: 14 residues. The CDR3 bases are TGTGCCAGCAGCAGGACAGTGTCTGGAAACACCATATATTTT. Translating gives CASSRTVSGNTIYF.

This CDR3 is CASSSTPSGGSSPDTQYF. For the CDR3, the DNA is TGTGCCAGCAGCTCCACCCCCAGCGGGGGGTCCTCACCAGATACGCAGTATTTT. The V call is TRBV7-2, the J call TRBJ2-3, with 9 bases matching TRBD2. Trimming took 4 bases from V and 4 from J; bases not matched to a gene: 15. This CDR3 is 18 amino acids long. Germline-derived CDR1 and CDR2 are SGHTA and FQGNSA.

CDR3 protein: CASSPGGSAGELFF. The CDR3 DNA follows: TGCGCCAGCAGCCCGGGGGGTTCAGCCGGGGAGCTGTTTTTT. This chain links TRBV5-1 with TRBJ2-2; the match to TRBD2 covers 7 bases. V was pared by 4 bases and J by 6 bases, with 6 bases of the junction left unmatched. From germline, CDR1 is SGHRS and CDR2 YFSETQ. The CDR3 totals 14 residues.